Reported below is one T cell receptor (beta chain). Its antigen remains unidentified. This record belongs to a study of T cell responses to AZD1222 COVID-19 vaccine. Study results and limitations: A rise in Spike-specific TCR breadth and depth followed two AZD1222 doses.

There are 16 residues in the CDR3. Between the trimmed V and J ends, which lost 0 bases and 2 bases, there was a span of 11 bases. Germline CDR1 is LGHNA and CDR2 is YSLEER. The protocol was immunoSEQ multiplex PCR, while the TCRdb copy is restricted to in-frame clones and leaves out a portion. The sample carries 140,000 to 150,000 clones, roughly 90% recorded once. The V call is TRBV4-3, the J call TRBJ2-1; D is ambiguous. The receptor was isolated from an adult who received the AZD1222 COVID-19 vaccine. The starting material was peripheral blood, obtained 28 days after the second AZD1222 dose. The DNA of the CDR3 is TGCGCCAGCAGCCAAGAAGGCCGCTGGGCCTACAATGAGCAGTTCTTC. This translates into CASSQEGRWAYNEQFF.